This passage covers 8 T cell receptor beta chains from one sample sequenced in a study of prognosis after radiotherapy for stage I lung cancer. The authors amplified TCR beta CDR3 from genomic DNA using two-round multiplex PCR. The first PCR round targeted every TRBV and TRBJ gene with specific primers. MiXCR, applied by TCRdb to the multiplex PCR reads, yields one record per CDR3 protein. This table holds 15,000 to 20,000 distinct CDR3 sequences, less than 35% found once. The sequenced sample was PBMCs, obtained before or after stereotactic body radiation therapy (not recorded which). These receptors were collected from a donor over 45 with non-small cell lung cancer.

A remark on this clonotype: A far bigger clonotype differs at one base, so this is likely a read error. The chain has TRBV6-5 and TRBJ2-3, with D possibly being TRBD1 or TRBD2 (6 bases each). The CDR3 runs 14 residues. Germline CDR1 is MNHEY and CDR2 is SVGAGI. The CDR3 DNA is TGTGCCAGCAGTCACGAGGGGGAGGCAGATACGAAGTATTTT. It is translated as CASSHEGEADTKYF.

This clonotype counts as medium-sized. The chain links TRBV6-2 or TRBV6-3 to TRBJ2-1, with 11 bases identical to TRBD2. This CDR3 is built from 17 residues. Germline V gene sequence: CDR1 MNHEY, CDR2 SVGEGT. With V trimmed by 2 bases and J by 2 bases, 5 bases remained unmatched. The CDR3, as DNA: TGTGCCAGCAGTTACGCTAGCGGGAGGTACGCCTACAATGAGCAGTTCTTC. This gives the protein CASSYASGRYAYNEQFF.

This clonotype was observed many times. The V gene is TRBV19, the J gene TRBJ1-4; D unresolved. The V gene lost 4 bases and the J gene lost 3 bases, with 15 bases spanning the gap. The CDR3 sequence is 16 residues long. From germline, CDR1 is LNHDA and CDR2 SQIVND (reference sequence). The CDR3 sequence: CASSTVRTGSNEKLFF. For the CDR3, the DNA is TGTGCCAGTAGTACCGTTCGGACGGGCTCTAATGAAAAACTGTTTTTT.

The sample holds many counts of this clonotype. V usage is TRBV24-1 and J usage is TRBJ2-1, with D possibly TRBD1 on 6 matching bases. The V gene's germline CDR1 is KGHDR and CDR2 SFDVKD. V dropped 7 bases and J dropped 1 base, with 7 bases sitting between them. This CDR3 contains 13 residues. The CDR3 is CATSRGSYNEQFF. The CDR3 DNA sequence: TGTGCCACCAGCAGGGGTTCCTACAATGAGCAGTTCTTC.

In its sample, this clonotype was seen many times. This chain links TRBV6-2 or TRBV6-3 with TRBJ1-5; TRBD1 matches 9 bases. Per the germline V gene, CDR1 is MNHEY and CDR2 is SVGEGT. The junction had 10 bases not matched to a gene; V was cut back by 4 bases and J by 6 bases. The CDR3 length is 16 residues. This chain's CDR3 is CASSSRNRGPGQPQHF. CDR3 nucleotide sequence: TGTGCCAGCAGTTCCCGGAACAGGGGGCCTGGTCAGCCCCAGCATTTT.

This clonotype is categorized as medium-sized. The V gene is TRBV20-1, the J gene TRBJ1-5; TRBD1 might be the D (5 bases). The ends were cut back, 3 bases at V and 0 bases at J, with 9 bases in the middle. The CDR3 spans 14 residues. Germline V gives CDR1 DFQATT, CDR2 SNEGSKA (reference sequence). CDR3 nucleotide sequence: TGCAGTGCTAGTCGGGGGTTTAGCAATCAGCCCCAGCATTTT. Residues: CSASRGFSNQPQHF.

Many counts were recorded for this clonotype. The chain uses TRBV29-1 and TRBJ1-5; 10 bases fit TRBD1. This CDR3 has 13 residues. With V trimmed by 6 bases and J by 3 bases, 2 bases remained unmatched. CDR1 is SQVTM and CDR2 is ANQGSEA in the germline V gene. This CDR3 is CSVDRGPNQPQHF. The CDR3 region has the DNA TGCAGCGTCGACAGGGGGCCCAATCAGCCCCAGCATTTT.

In the case of this clonotype: With a far larger clone one base away, a read error is the likely cause. The V call is TRBV6-1, the J call TRBJ2-1; D unclear. V was shortened by 6 bases and J by 10 bases, with 19 bases between the two germline ends. This CDR3 spans 14 amino acids. Germline V CDR1 and CDR2: MNHNS, SASEGT. CDR3 loop: CASRDRTASYEQFF. CDR3 DNA: TGTGCCAGCAGAGACCGGACGGCCTCCTACGAGCAGTTCTTC.